This T cell receptor beta chain was captured by sequencing in a study of cytomegalovirus exposure and HLA in healthy donors. Trimming pared 5 bases from V and 3 bases from J, leaving 12 bases between. CDR3 size: 14 residues. The germline V gene encodes CDR1 PRHDT and CDR2 FYEKMQ (reference sequence). Primers for the PCR totalled 60 Vbeta and 13 Jbeta. Assay used: immunoSEQ multiplex PCR; TCRdb lists only in-frame clones, some missing. The data show tens of thousands of clones, approximately 70% seen once. The source material was PBMCs. The V gene is TRBV13, the J gene TRBJ2-3, with D possibly TRBD2 on 6 matching bases. The TCR comes from a male donor in good health and CMV-seropositive. The CDR3 protein is CASSGLGGTDTQYF. The CDR3 bases are TGTGCCAGCAGCGGCCTTGGGGGGACAGATACGCAGTATTTT.